This paragraph reports one T cell receptor beta chain. The method was immunoSEQ multiplex PCR; TCRdb's version includes in-frame clones alone and lacks a portion of them. The sample contains approximately 2.1 million clones, over 90% of which appear only once. This sample was taken from a study of shared clonotypes between healthy human individuals. CDR1 and CDR2 (germline): SQVTM, ANQGSEA. V trimming: 3 bases; J trimming: 5 bases; junction bases outside the gene matches: 4. The CDR3 covers 13 residues. The sequenced sample consisted of naive CD4+ T cells from PBMCs. As to subset: CD45RA+ positively selected. This chain connects TRBV29-1 to TRBJ2-7; TRBD1 matches 10 bases. The TCR comes from a man in his late teens or twenties in good health. Some clones in this sample may be carry-over from other donors' samples. The CDR3 DNA reads as TGCAGCGTTGAGGACAGGGGGGTGGACGAGCAGTACTTC. This gives the protein CSVEDRGVDEQYF.